This T cell receptor (beta chain) originates from a study of blood T cell repertoires in COVID-19. Study-level information: From T cells, B-cell-depleted T cells, or PBMCs came the material, which was cDNA or gDNA.

Generated by immunoSEQ multiplex PCR, the TCRdb table keeps only in-frame clones and is missing some. The profile shows approximately 250,000 clones, around 89% of them singletons. Trimming cost V 4 bases and J 5 bases, with 14 bases left between them. This CDR3 has 15 amino acids. CDR1 and CDR2 (germline): SGHTA, FQGNSA. Which cohort a participant joined came from the clinical history participants gave. This chain uses TRBV7-2 with TRBJ2-2; TRBD2 might be the D (7 bases). The receptor comes from a woman in her 30s with acute COVID-19. The sequencing input was PBMCs or T cells enriched from blood (not recorded which). The CDR3: CASSSLRGGTGELFF. For the CDR3, the DNA is TGTGCCAGCAGCTCCCTCAGGGGAGGGACCGGGGAGCTGTTTTTT.